A single sample is the source of the 7 T cell receptor beta chains below, sequenced in a study of T-cell reconstitution after alpha-beta-depleted transplantation in children. Unique molecular identifiers were incorporated into the prepared TCRbeta library. TCRdb reprocessed the PCR reads with MiXCR, giving one entry per CDR3 protein. The sample carries 75,000 to 80,000 distinct CDR3 sequences, 15% to 20% recorded once. Sequences were derived from PBMCs, mostly from graft donor cells, sampled 360 days after TCRalphabeta/CD19-depleted stem cell transplant. These TCRs come from a male patient aged 2 to 9 who had a stem cell transplant for acute lymphoblastic leukemia, so the T cells may come from the graft donor.

This chain links TRBV3-1 with TRBJ2-1; 10 positions agree with TRBD2. CDR3 length: 15 amino acids. The ends lost 3 bases at V and 5 bases at J; junction bases unmatched: 4. The germline gives CDR1 LGHDT, CDR2 YNNKEL (reference sequence). CDR3 sequence: CASSHSGRFDNEQFF. DNA of the CDR3: TGTGCCAGCAGCCATAGCGGGAGGTTCGACAATGAGCAGTTCTTC.

This clonotype occurred a few times. The chain recombines TRBV11-2 with TRBJ2-6, with D possibly TRBD1 on 6 matching bases. Trimming removed 1 base at V and 2 bases at J, with 27 bases between. This CDR3 is 22 amino acids long. Germline loops: CDR1 SGHAT, CDR2 FQNNGV. The CDR3 protein is CASSLVRVRGQIQRAGANVLTF. The CDR3 region has the DNA TGTGCCAGCAGCTTAGTTCGCGTGAGAGGACAGATCCAGAGGGCTGGGGCCAACGTCCTGACTTTC.

This clonotype was found a few times. The chain joins TRBV20-1 to TRBJ2-3; D unresolved. Germline assignment: CDR1 DFQATT and CDR2 SNEGSKA (reference sequence). Trimming left V 0 bases short and J 7 bases short, with 5 bases between. The CDR3 length is 11 residues. CDR3 nucleotides: TGCAGTGCTAGAGATCACAATACGCAGTATTTT. Translation gives CSARDHNTQYF.

The chain carries TRBV12-3 or TRBV12-4 and TRBJ2-3, with D hard to call. There are 16 residues in the CDR3. The V gene lost 2 bases and the J gene lost 0 bases, with 12 bases spanning the gap. The CDR3 spells CASSLKSSRSTDTQYF. CDR3 sequence (DNA): TGTGCCAGCAGTTTAAAGAGCTCCAGAAGCACAGATACGCAGTATTTT.

This sequence joins TRBV12-3 or TRBV12-4 and TRBJ2-1; 11 bases are a match to TRBD2. This CDR3 region has 15 residues. Losses at the gene ends were 1 base for V and 5 bases for J; bases not matched to a gene: 1. The CDR3 sequence is CASSLVTSGNNEQFF. DNA of the CDR3: TGTGCCAGCAGTTTAGTGACTAGCGGGAACAATGAGCAGTTCTTC.

The J gene is TRBJ2-7, the V gene TRBV5-8; 12 bases agree with TRBD2. The CDR3 is 14 amino acids. From germline, CDR1 is SGHTS and CDR2 YDEGEE. V lost 6 bases and J lost 5; bases outside the gene matches: 6. In DNA form, the CDR3 reads TGTGCCAGCACCCGGACTAGCGGGACCAACGAGCAGTACTTC. Protein: CASTRTSGTNEQYF.

The V and J genes are TRBV12-3 or TRBV12-4 and TRBJ2-7; TRBD1 aligns across 8 bases. Losses at the gene ends were 7 bases for V and 2 bases for J; bases not matched to a gene: 4. This CDR3 is built from 13 residues. CDR3 residues: CASKQQGAYEQYF. CDR3 bases: TGTGCCAGCAAACAACAGGGGGCCTACGAGCAGTACTTC.